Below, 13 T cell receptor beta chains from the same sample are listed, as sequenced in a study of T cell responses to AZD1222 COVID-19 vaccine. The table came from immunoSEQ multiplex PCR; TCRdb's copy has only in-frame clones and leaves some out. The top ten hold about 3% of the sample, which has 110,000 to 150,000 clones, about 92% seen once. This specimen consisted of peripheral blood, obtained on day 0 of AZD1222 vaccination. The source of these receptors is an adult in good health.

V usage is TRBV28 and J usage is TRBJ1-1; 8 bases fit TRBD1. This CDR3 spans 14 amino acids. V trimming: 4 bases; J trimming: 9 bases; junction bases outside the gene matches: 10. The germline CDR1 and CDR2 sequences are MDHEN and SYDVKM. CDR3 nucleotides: TGTGCCAGCAGTTCCGGGCGCACAGGGGGAAAAGCTTTCTTT. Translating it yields CASSSGRTGGKAFF. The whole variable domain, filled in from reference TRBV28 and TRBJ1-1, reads DVKVTQSSRYLVKRTGEKVFLECVQDMDHENMFWYRQDPGLGLRLIYFSYDVKMKEKGDIPEGYSVSREKKERFSLILESASTNQTSMYLCASSSGRTGGKAFFGQGTRLTVV.

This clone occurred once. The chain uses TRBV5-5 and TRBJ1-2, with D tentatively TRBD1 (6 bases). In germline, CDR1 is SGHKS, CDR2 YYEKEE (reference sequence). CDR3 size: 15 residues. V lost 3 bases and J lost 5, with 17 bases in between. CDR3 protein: CASSWNFGGPYGYTF. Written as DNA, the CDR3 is TGTGCCAGCAGCTGGAACTTCGGGGGCCCTTATGGCTACACCTTC. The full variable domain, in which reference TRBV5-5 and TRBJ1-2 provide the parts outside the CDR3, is DAGVTQSPTHLIKTRGQQVTLRCSPISGHKSVSWYQQVLGQGPQFIFQYYEKEERGRGNFPDRFSARQFPNYSSELNVNALLLGDSALYLCASSWNFGGPYGYTFGSGTRLTVV.

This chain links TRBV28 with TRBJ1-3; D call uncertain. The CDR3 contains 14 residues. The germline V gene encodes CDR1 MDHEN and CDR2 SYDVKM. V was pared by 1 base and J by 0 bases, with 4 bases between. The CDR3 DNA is TGTGCCAGCAGTTTATCTTTCTCTGGAAACACCATATATTTT. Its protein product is CASSLSFSGNTIYF.

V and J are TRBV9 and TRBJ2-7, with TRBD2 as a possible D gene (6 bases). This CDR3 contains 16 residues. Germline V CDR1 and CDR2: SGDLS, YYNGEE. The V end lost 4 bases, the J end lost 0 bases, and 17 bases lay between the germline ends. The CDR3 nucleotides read TGTGCCAGCAGCCCGCGGACTACCCCAAGCTCCTACGAGCAGTACTTC. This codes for CASSPRTTPSSYEQYF.

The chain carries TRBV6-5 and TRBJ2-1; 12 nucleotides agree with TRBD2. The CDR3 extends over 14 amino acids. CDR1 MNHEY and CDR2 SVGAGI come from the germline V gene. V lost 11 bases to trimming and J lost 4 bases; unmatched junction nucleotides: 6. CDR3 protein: CAARGTSGYNEQFF. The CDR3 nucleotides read TGTGCCGCGAGGGGGACTAGCGGGTACAATGAGCAGTTCTTC.

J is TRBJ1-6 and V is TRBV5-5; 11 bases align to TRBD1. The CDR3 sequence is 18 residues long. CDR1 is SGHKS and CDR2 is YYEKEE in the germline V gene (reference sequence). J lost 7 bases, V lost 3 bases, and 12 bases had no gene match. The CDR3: CASSSRLDRGHRNSPLHF. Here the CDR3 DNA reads TGTGCCAGCAGCTCTCGGTTGGACAGGGGGCATCGGAATTCACCCCTCCACTTT.

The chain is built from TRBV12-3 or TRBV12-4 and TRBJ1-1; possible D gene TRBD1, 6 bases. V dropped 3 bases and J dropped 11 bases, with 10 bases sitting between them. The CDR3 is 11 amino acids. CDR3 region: CASSFQGSAFF. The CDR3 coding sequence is TGTGCCAGCAGTTTTCAGGGGTCGGCTTTCTTT.

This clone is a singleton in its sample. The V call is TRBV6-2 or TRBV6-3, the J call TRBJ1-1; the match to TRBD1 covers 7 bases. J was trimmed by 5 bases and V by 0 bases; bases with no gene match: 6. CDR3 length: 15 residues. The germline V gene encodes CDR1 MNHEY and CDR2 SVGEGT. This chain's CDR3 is CASSYSSAGGTEAFF. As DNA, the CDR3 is TGTGCCAGCAGTTACTCGTCAGCAGGGGGGACTGAAGCTTTCTTT.

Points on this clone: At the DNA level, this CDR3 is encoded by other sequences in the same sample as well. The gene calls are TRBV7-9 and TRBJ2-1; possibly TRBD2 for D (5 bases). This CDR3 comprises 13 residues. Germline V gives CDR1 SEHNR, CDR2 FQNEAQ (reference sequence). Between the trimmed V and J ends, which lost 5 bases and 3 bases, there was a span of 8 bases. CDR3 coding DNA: TGTGCCAGCAGCCCCCGGGGCTACAATGAGCAGTTCTTC. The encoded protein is CASSPRGYNEQFF.

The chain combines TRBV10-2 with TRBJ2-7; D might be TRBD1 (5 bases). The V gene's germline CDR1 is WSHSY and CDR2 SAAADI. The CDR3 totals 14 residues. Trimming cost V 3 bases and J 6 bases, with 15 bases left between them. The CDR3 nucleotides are TGCGCCAGCAGTGAAGGGGTAAGGAGTTCCGAGCAGTACTTC. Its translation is CASSEGVRSSEQYF.

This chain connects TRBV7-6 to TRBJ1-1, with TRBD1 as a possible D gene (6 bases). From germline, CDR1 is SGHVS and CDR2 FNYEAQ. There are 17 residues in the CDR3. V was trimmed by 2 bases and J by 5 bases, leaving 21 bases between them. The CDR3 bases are TGTGCCAGCAGCTTAACTATCCAGGGGATGGGGGGGACTGAAGCTTTCTTT. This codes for CASSLTIQGMGGTEAFF.

The CDR3 DNA follows: TGTGCCAGCAGCCCCCGACTAGTCGATGAGCAGTTCTTC. Its protein product is CASSPRLVDEQFF. The chain uses TRBV7-8 and TRBJ2-1; possible D gene TRBD2, 6 bases. This CDR3 has 13 amino acids. Trimming took off 5 bases at V and 8 bases at J, with 13 bases between the two ends. In germline, CDR1 is SGHVS, CDR2 FQNEAQ. Complete variable domain (other parts from reference TRBV7-8 and TRBJ2-1): GAGVSQSPRYKVAKRGQDVALRCDPISGHVSLFWYQQALGQGPEFLTYFQNEAQLDKSGLPSDRFFAERPEGSVSTLKIQRTQQEDSAVYLCASSPRLVDEQFFGPGTRLTVL.

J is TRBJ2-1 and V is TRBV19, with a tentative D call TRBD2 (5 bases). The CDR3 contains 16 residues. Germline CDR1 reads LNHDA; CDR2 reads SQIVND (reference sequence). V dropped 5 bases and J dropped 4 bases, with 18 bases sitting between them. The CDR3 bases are TGTGCCAGTAGTTTTCTCGGGGAGCGGTATTACAATGAGCAGTTCTTC. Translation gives CASSFLGERYYNEQFF.